This paragraph covers one TCR beta chain sequence. Antigen: not known. The source of the sample is a study of cytomegalovirus exposure and HLA in healthy donors. Whole-study results and caveats: Most subjects' HLA-A and HLA-B alleles were reportedly predicted from TCR beta sequences. The study designated roughly 160 TCR beta chains cytomegalovirus-associated. Reports credit the classifier with highly specific, highly sensitive diagnosis of cytomegalovirus status.

Vbeta (60) and Jbeta (13) primers were used in the PCR. Data came from immunoSEQ multiplex PCR; TCRdb stores just in-frame clones and leaves some out. The data show tens of thousands of clones, roughly 79% seen once. Sequenced: PBMCs. The receptor was derived from a man in his thirties or forties in good health and CMV-seronegative.

CDR3 residues: CASSLEPLRRPQNEAFF. The DNA of the CDR3 is TGTGCCAGCAGCTTGGAACCCCTCCGCAGGCCTCAGAATGAAGCTTTCTTT. The chain joins TRBV5-4 to TRBJ1-1; D is undetermined. The V end was cut by 0 bases, the J end by 7 bases, with 22 bases between. Germline CDR1 is SGHNT and CDR2 is YYREEE (reference sequence). The CDR3 has 17 amino acids. The complete variable domain, with remaining parts taken from reference TRBV5-4 and TRBJ1-1, reads ETGVTQSPTHLIKTRGQQVTLRCSSQSGHNTVSWYQQALGQGPQFIFQYYREEENGRGNFPPRFSGLQFPNYSSELNVNALELDDSALYLCASSLEPLRRPQNEAFFGQGTRLTVV.